This is a list of T cell receptor beta chains from one sample in a study of blood T cell repertoires in COVID-19. Only in-frame clones appear in the TCRdb table, and some are missing; sequencing was by immunoSEQ multiplex PCR. Of around 16,000 clones listed, around four fifths are singletons. Sequenced input: peripheral blood. These receptors came from a man between 65 and 85 years old with active or convalescent COVID-19. Both conserved end residues are part of each CDR3. Fields, in order: CDR3 DNA, CDR3 protein, clone size, V gene, J gene, D gene. D genes are given only for firm matches. The size field is filled for only some rows; it gives once, few, many or a size class.

TGTGCCAGCAGCCTCGGACAGCCCAATTCACCCCTCCACTTT	CASSLGQPNSPLHF	-	TRBV5-6	TRBJ1-6	-
TGTGCCAGCAGTTTATCGGCAGCAGGTGATCGGCCCTACACCTTC	CASSLSAAGDRPYTF	-	TRBV27	TRBJ1-2	-
TGTGCCAGCAGCCGGGGGTACCAAGAGACCCAGTACTTC	CASSRGYQETQYF	-	TRBV6-5	TRBJ2-5	-
TGTGCCTGGAGACGGGGGGCAGGCGGGGAGCTGTTTTTT	CAWRRGAGGELFF	-	TRBV30	TRBJ2-2	-
TGTGCCAGCGCCACCCGACAGGGCAATAATTCACCCCTCCACTTT	CASATRQGNNSPLHF	-	TRBV28	TRBJ1-6	TRBD1
TGTGCCAGCAGTTTTACAGGCGGGGGAGATACGCAGTATTTT	CASSFTGGGDTQYF	-	TRBV27	TRBJ2-3	TRBD2
TGTGCCAGCAGCCCGCGGCCGGGGGATGGCTACACCTTC	CASSPRPGDGYTF	-	TRBV3-1/TRBV3-2	TRBJ1-2	-
TGTGCCAGTAGTATAGATAAGGAGAGTTCACAAGAGACCCAGTACTTC	CASSIDKESSQETQYF	-	TRBV19	TRBJ2-5	-
TGTGCCAGCAGTAACCACGGGACAGGGTCTGAAAAACTGTTTTTT	CASSNHGTGSEKLFF	-	TRBV28	TRBJ1-4	TRBD1
TGTGCCAGTAGTAACCCGAGTAAATCCTACGAGCAGTACTTC	CASSNPSKSYEQYF	-	TRBV19	TRBJ2-7	-
TGTGCCAGCAGCTCCCCCAGCGGTACAGATACGCAGTATTTT	CASSSPSGTDTQYF	-	TRBV9	TRBJ2-3	-
TGTGCCAGCAGGTTGATGGGAGGCACTGAAGCTTTCTTT	CASRLMGGTEAFF	few	TRBV27	TRBJ1-1	-
TGCGCCAGCAGCCACAGGGGGGCCAACGTCCTGACTTTC	CASSHRGANVLTF	-	TRBV4-3	TRBJ2-6	-
TGCGCCAGCAGCTTGGGACAGGGGGCATCGAACAATGAGCAGTTCTTC	CASSLGQGASNNEQFF	-	TRBV5-1	TRBJ2-1	TRBD1
TGTGCCAGCAGTTTACGACAGGGGGGCAATCAGCCCCAGCATTTT	CASSLRQGGNQPQHF	-	TRBV27	TRBJ1-5	TRBD1
TGTGCCAGCAGCAAACCGGACAGGCCGTGGGAGCTGTTTTTT	CASSKPDRPWELFF	-	TRBV7-9	TRBJ2-2	TRBD1
TGTGCCAGCAGTTTGCAGGGCTACGAGCAGTACTTC	CASSLQGYEQYF	few	TRBV28	TRBJ2-7	-
TGCGCCAGCTGGACAGGGAACTACGAGCAGTACTTC	CASWTGNYEQYF	-	TRBV10-2	TRBJ2-7	TRBD1
TGTGCCAGCAGCAACCCGGGGGGAACGGGCTACACCTTC	CASSNPGGTGYTF	-	TRBV3-1/TRBV3-2	TRBJ1-2	-
TGTGCCAGCAGCCAAGTAGACAGGGGGACCGGGGAGCTGTTTTTT	CASSQVDRGTGELFF	few	TRBV4-2	TRBJ2-2	TRBD1
TGCGCCAGCAGCTTGGGCGGGGAACTCTACACTGAAGCTTTCTTT	CASSLGGELYTEAFF	once	TRBV5-1	TRBJ1-1	-
TGTGCCAGCACCCCGGGACTAGATGAGCAGTTCTTC	CASTPGLDEQFF	-	TRBV6-5	TRBJ2-1	TRBD2
TGTGCCAGCAGCTTATCGCCAGTTGCCGGGGAGCTGTTTTTT	CASSLSPVAGELFF	-	TRBV7-2	TRBJ2-2	-
TGTGCCAGCAGCGGCACCGGGACAGGGAACTATGGCTACACCTTC	CASSGTGTGNYGYTF	-	TRBV7-3	TRBJ1-2	TRBD1
TGTGCCAGCAGCCAAGTCACCGCAGGGGGATTCAATGAGCAGTTCTTC	CASSQVTAGGFNEQFF	once	TRBV4-2	TRBJ2-1	TRBD1
TGCGCCAGCAGTCTACTAGCGGGAGGGGACAATGAGCAGTTCTTC	CASSLLAGGDNEQFF	-	TRBV5-1	TRBJ2-1	TRBD2
TGTGCCAGCAGACAAATGGGATCAGGGGGTTACTATGGCTACACCTTC	CASRQMGSGGYYGYTF	-	TRBV3-1/TRBV3-2	TRBJ1-2	TRBD1
TGTGCCAGCAGCTTTGTTATCGGCACAGATACGCAGTATTTT	CASSFVIGTDTQYF	-	TRBV7-2	TRBJ2-3	-
TGTGCCTGGGTCATGAACACTGAAGCTTTCTTT	CAWVMNTEAFF	few	TRBV30	TRBJ1-1	-
TGTGCCAGCAGTGAGCAGGGGGAGTACACTGAAGCTTTCTTT	CASSEQGEYTEAFF	-	TRBV2	TRBJ1-1	TRBD1
TGTGCCAGCAGCTTTTCAGGGGGTACTTCCTACGAGCAGTACTTC	CASSFSGGTSYEQYF	-	TRBV7-2	TRBJ2-7	TRBD1
TGTGCCACCAGCAGCAAGTGGGACAGAGTTAGCACAGATACGCAGTATTTT	CATSSKWDRVSTDTQYF	-	TRBV15	TRBJ2-3	TRBD1
TGTGCCAGCAGCGTGGGGACAGGGGCTGACACCATATATTTT	CASSVGTGADTIYF	once	TRBV9	TRBJ1-3	TRBD1
TGTGCCAGCAGCATCTTAGGGAGGGGGACACGGGGCCACGAGCAGTACTTC	CASSILGRGTRGHEQYF	-	TRBV21-1	TRBJ2-7	-
TGTGCCAGCAGCGGGGACAGTCACTATGGCTACACCTTC	CASSGDSHYGYTF	-	TRBV11-2	TRBJ1-2	TRBD1
TGTGCCAGCAGCCCCGTTAGGAGCGGCAGGTATAGCAATCAGCCCCAGCATTTT	CASSPVRSGRYSNQPQHF	few	TRBV7-8	TRBJ1-5	-
TGTGCCAGCAGTTACTCGGGGAGGGATGGCTACACCTTC	CASSYSGRDGYTF	medium-sized	TRBV6-5	TRBJ1-2	-
TGTGCCAGCAGTGGACAGGGGGCGCGGGACACCGGGGAGCTGTTTTTT	CASSGQGARDTGELFF	-	TRBV28	TRBJ2-2	TRBD1
TGTGCCAGCAGCTCTGGTCCGGGGTATAGCAATCAGCCCCAGCATTTT	CASSSGPGYSNQPQHF	-	TRBV5-8	TRBJ1-5	-
TGCGCCAGCAGTGACCTACGAGGCCAGGGAAGCACTGAAGCTTTCTTT	CASSDLRGQGSTEAFF	-	TRBV10-2	TRBJ1-1	-
TGCAGCGTCCCAGGGGGGGAGACCCAGTACTTC	CSVPGGETQYF	-	TRBV29-1	TRBJ2-5	-
TGTGCCAGCAGACCGACAGGGCGTAGCTCCTACAATGAGCAGTTCTTC	CASRPTGRSSYNEQFF	-	TRBV11-2	TRBJ2-1	TRBD1
TGTGCCAGCAGTCCTCCGGGACAGCCCCAAGGATCCTATAATTCACCCCTCCACTTT	CASSPPGQPQGSYNSPLHF	-	TRBV7-8	TRBJ1-6	TRBD1
TGTGCCAGCAGCTTAATGGCGGCCTCCTACGAGCAGTACTTC	CASSLMAASYEQYF	-	TRBV7-2	TRBJ2-7	-
TGCAGCGTTTGGGGACAGGGAATAGACGAGCAGTACTTC	CSVWGQGIDEQYF	-	TRBV29-1	TRBJ2-7	TRBD1
TGTGCCAGCAGCCAATGGTTAGGGGCTAATGAAAAACTGTTTTTT	CASSQWLGANEKLFF	-	TRBV16	TRBJ1-4	-
TGTGCCAGCAGCTTATTTCAGGGCGCTAACTATGGCTACACCTTC	CASSLFQGANYGYTF	few	TRBV7-8	TRBJ1-2	-
TGTGCCAGCAGTTCGCCCGACCTTCAAGTGCGGGGCTACACCTTC	CASSSPDLQVRGYTF	few	TRBV28	TRBJ1-2	-
TGTGCCAGCAGTTGGCAGGGGGCGGCTTCACCCCTCCACTTT	CASSWQGAASPLHF	-	TRBV6-2/TRBV6-3	TRBJ1-6	TRBD1
TGTGCCAGCAGTTTATGGAGGGGGTCAGGGTTCTACTATGGCTACACCTTC	CASSLWRGSGFYYGYTF	-	TRBV28	TRBJ1-2	-
TGCGCCAGCAGCTTGGGGGTCAGGGCGGACACTGAAGCTTTCTTT	CASSLGVRADTEAFF	-	TRBV5-1	TRBJ1-1	-
TGTGCCAGCCTCCGGGACAGGGGGCTCGAGCAGTACTTC	CASLRDRGLEQYF	-	TRBV28	TRBJ2-7	TRBD1